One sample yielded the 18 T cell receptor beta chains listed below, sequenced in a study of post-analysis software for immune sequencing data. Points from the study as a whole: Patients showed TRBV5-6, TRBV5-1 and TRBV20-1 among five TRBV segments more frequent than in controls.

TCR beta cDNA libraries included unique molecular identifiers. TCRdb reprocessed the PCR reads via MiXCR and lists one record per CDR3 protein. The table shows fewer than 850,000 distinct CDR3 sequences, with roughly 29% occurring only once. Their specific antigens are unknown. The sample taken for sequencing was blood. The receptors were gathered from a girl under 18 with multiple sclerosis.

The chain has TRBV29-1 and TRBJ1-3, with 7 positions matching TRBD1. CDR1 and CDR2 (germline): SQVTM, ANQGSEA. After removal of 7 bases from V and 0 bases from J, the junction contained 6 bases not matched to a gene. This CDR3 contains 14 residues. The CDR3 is CSGKGTASGNTIYF. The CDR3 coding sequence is TGCAGCGGGAAAGGGACAGCCTCTGGAAACACCATATATTTT. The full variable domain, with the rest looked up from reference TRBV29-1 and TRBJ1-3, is SAVISQKPSRDICQRGTSLTIQCQVDSQVTMMFWYRQQPGQSLTLIATANQGSEATYESGFVIDKFPISRPNLTFSTLTVSNMSPEDSSIYLCSGKGTASGNTIYFGEGSWLTVV.

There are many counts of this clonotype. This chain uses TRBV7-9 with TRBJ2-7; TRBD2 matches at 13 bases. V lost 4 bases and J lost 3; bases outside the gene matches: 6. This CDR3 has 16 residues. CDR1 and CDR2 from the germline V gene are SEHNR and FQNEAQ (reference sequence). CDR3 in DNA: TGTGCCAGCAGCTCACCGGGGACTAGCGGGATCTACGAGCAGTACTTC. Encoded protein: CASSSPGTSGIYEQYF.

CDR3 DNA sequence: TGCGCCAGCAGCGGGAGGGACAGGGCGAATGAAAAACTGTTTTTT. Translation: CASSGRDRANEKLFF. J is TRBJ1-4 and V is TRBV4-1; 9 nucleotides line up with TRBD1. This CDR3 is built from 15 residues. Losses at the gene ends were 5 bases for V and 5 bases for J; bases not matched to a gene: 6. Germline CDR1 and CDR2: MGHRA and YSYEKL.

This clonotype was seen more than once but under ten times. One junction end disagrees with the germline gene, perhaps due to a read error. The CDR3 coding sequence is TGTGCCAACAGCTTATTGGTTCAGGAATACAATGAGCAGTTCTTC. It is translated as CANSLLVQEYNEQFF. The chain carries TRBV11-2 and TRBJ2-1; D is uncertain. This CDR3 is built from 15 residues. The germline V gene encodes CDR1 SGHAT and CDR2 FQNNGV.

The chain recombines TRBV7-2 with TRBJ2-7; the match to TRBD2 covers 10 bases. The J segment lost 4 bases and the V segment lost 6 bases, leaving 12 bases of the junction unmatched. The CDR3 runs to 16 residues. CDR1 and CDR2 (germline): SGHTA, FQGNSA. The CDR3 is CASSRARAGGLYEQYF. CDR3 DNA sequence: TGTGCCAGCAGTCGGGCGCGAGCGGGAGGGTTGTACGAGCAGTACTTC.

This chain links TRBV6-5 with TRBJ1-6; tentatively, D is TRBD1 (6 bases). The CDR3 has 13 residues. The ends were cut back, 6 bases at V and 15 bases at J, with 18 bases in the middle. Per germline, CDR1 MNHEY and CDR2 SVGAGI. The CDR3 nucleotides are TGTGCCAGCAGGGAACTCACAGGGTTCCACCTCCACTTT. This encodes CASRELTGFHLHF.

CDR3: CSAAPRLAPAYEQYF. The CDR3 region has the DNA TGCAGCGCCGCTCCCAGACTAGCGCCAGCCTACGAGCAGTACTTC. The chain couples TRBV29-1 to TRBJ2-7; 8 bases agree with TRBD2. The CDR3 runs to 15 residues. V shed 7 bases, J shed 2 bases, and the junction held 13 bases outside the gene matches. Germline V lookup: CDR1 SQVTM, CDR2 ANQGSEA.

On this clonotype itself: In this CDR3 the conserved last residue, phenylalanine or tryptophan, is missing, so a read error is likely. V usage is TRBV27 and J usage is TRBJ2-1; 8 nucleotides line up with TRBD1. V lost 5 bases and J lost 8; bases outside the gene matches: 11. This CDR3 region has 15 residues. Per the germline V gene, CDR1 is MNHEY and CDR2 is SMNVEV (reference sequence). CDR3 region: CASSPTGGRSDEQFL. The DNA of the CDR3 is TGTGCCAGCAGTCCTACAGGGGGTCGGAGCGATGAGCAGTTCCTC.

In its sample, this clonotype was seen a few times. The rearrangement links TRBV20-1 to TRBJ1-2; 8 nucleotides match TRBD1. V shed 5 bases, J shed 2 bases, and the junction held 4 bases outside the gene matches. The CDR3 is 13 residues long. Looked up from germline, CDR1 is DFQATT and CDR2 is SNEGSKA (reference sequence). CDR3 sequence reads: CSAARQGNYGYTF. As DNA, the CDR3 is TGCAGTGCTGCGAGACAGGGGAACTATGGCTACACCTTC.

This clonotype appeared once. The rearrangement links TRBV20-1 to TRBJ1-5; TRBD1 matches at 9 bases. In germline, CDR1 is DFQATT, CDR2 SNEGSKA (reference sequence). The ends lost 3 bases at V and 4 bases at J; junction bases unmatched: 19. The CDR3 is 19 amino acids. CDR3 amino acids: CSASSKRQGGRLWNQPQHF. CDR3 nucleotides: TGCAGTGCTAGCTCCAAGAGACAGGGGGGAAGGTTGTGGAATCAGCCCCAGCATTTT.

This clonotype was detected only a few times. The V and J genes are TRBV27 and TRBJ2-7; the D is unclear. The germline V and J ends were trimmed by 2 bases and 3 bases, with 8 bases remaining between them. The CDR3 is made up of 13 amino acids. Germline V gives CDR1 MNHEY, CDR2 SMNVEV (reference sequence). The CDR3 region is CASSLDTGYEQYF. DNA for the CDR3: TGTGCCAGCAGTTTAGATACGGGCTACGAGCAGTACTTC.

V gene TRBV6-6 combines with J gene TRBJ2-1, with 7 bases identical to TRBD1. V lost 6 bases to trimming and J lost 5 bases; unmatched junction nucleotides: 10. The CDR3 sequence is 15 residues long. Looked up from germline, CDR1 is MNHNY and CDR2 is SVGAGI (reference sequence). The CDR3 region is CASSRTGVLHNEQFF. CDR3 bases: TGTGCCAGCAGCCGAACAGGGGTTCTCCACAATGAGCAGTTCTTC.

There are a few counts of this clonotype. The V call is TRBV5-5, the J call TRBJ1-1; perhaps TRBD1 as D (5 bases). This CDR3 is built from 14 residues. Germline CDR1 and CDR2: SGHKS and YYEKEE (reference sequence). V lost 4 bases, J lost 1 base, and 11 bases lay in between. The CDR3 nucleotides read TGTGCCAGCAGCCTGGGACGGAAGAACACTGAAGCTTTCTTT. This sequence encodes CASSLGRKNTEAFF.

The CDR3 DNA follows: TGTGCCAGCAGAAGAGAGGCAGACTCTAACTATGGCTACACCTTC. It specifies CASRREADSNYGYTF. The gene calls are TRBV6-4 and TRBJ1-2, with D unclear. Per germline, CDR1 MRHNA and CDR2 SNTAGT. The CDR3 covers 15 residues. Trimming left V 6 bases short and J 0 bases short, with 14 bases between.

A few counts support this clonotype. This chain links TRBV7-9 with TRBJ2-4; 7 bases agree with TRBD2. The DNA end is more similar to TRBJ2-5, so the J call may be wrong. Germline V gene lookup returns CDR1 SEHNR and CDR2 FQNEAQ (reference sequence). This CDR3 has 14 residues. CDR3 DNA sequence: TGTGCCAGCAGGGGGGGGTCGACGGCAGAGACCCAGTACTTC. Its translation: CASRGGSTAETQYF.

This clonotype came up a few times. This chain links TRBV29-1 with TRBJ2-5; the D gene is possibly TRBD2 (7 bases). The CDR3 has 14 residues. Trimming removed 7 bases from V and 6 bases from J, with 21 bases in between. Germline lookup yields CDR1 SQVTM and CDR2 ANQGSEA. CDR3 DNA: TGCAGCGCCCAACCAACAGGGAGGGGACAGACCCAGTACTTC. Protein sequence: CSAQPTGRGQTQYF.

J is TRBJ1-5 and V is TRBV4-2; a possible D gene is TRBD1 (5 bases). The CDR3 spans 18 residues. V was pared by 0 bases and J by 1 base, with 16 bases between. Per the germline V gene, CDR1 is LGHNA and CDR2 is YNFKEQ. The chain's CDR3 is CASSQEQARVRSNQPQHF. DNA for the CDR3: TGTGCCAGCAGCCAAGAACAGGCCCGTGTGAGGAGCAATCAGCCCCAGCATTTT.

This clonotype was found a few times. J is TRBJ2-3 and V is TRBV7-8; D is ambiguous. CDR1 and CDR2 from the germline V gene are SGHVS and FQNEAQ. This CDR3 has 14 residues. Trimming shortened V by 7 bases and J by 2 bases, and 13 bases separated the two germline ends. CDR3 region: CASNKDDHTDTQYF. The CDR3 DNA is TGTGCCAGCAACAAAGACGATCACACAGATACGCAGTATTTT.